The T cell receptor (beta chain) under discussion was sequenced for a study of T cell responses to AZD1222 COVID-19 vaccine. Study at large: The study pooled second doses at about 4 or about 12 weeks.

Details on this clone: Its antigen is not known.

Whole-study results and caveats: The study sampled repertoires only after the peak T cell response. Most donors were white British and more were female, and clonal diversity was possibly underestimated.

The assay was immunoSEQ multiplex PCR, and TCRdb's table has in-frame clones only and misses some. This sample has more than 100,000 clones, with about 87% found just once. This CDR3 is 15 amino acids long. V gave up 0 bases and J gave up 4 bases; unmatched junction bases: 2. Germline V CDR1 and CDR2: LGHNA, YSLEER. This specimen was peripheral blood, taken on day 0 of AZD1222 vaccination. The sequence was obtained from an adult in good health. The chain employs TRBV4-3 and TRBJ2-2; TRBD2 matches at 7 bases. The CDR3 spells CASSQEGGITGELFF. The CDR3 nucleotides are TGCGCCAGCAGCCAAGAGGGGGGGATCACCGGGGAGCTGTTTTTT.